These T cell receptor beta chains were read from a single sample in a study of healthy donors' naive CD4 and CD8 T cells. One entry per CDR3 protein results from TCRdb running MiXCR on the reads. This table has approximately 180,000 distinct CDR3 sequences, around three quarters appearing once. The sequenced sample was naive CD4+ and CD8+ T cells sorted from blood, pooled from several donors. The source of these receptors is a pool of human donors in good health; the sample pools cells from several healthy donors. Both conserved end residues are part of each CDR3. Fields, in order: V gene, J gene, CDR3 protein.

v_gene: TRBV11-2
j_gene: TRBJ1-2
CDR3aa: CASSPPGQEDYGYTF

v_gene: TRBV29-1
j_gene: TRBJ1-2
CDR3aa: CSVGDSSYTF

v_gene: TRBV11-2
j_gene: TRBJ2-7
CDR3aa: CASSLIWGANEQYF

v_gene: TRBV19
j_gene: TRBJ2-5
CDR3aa: CASSPQATGTQYF

v_gene: TRBV29-1
j_gene: TRBJ2-1
CDR3aa: CSVEPGTSGGLGNEQFF

v_gene: TRBV6-2/TRBV6-3
j_gene: TRBJ1-2
CDR3aa: CASTRTAIPYGYTF

v_gene: TRBV29-1
j_gene: TRBJ2-4
CDR3aa: CSVSLSLAKNIQYF

v_gene: TRBV5-1
j_gene: TRBJ2-1
CDR3aa: CASSLSGTGLEEQFF

v_gene: TRBV5-4
j_gene: TRBJ2-3
CDR3aa: CASSDTRGSTDTQYF

v_gene: TRBV29-1
j_gene: TRBJ2-1
CDR3aa: CSVERQGANEQFF

v_gene: TRBV29-1
j_gene: TRBJ1-3
CDR3aa: CSVPGAGNTIYF

v_gene: TRBV29-1
j_gene: TRBJ1-2
CDR3aa: CSVAGDGYTF

v_gene: TRBV4-1
j_gene: TRBJ2-7
CDR3aa: CASSLEGVRRWEYEQYF

v_gene: TRBV19
j_gene: TRBJ1-1
CDR3aa: CASSLTQGANTEAFF

v_gene: TRBV6-5
j_gene: TRBJ1-3
CDR3aa: CASSYSGGNTIYF

v_gene: TRBV10-3
j_gene: TRBJ2-7
CDR3aa: CAISAGGGGSYEQYF

v_gene: TRBV29-1
j_gene: TRBJ1-2
CDR3aa: CSVEANYGYTF

v_gene: TRBV6-2/TRBV6-3
j_gene: TRBJ1-1
CDR3aa: CASRRQGLTEAFF

v_gene: TRBV6-1
j_gene: TRBJ2-7
CDR3aa: CASSERLAGGPTSYEQYF

v_gene: TRBV19
j_gene: TRBJ1-5
CDR3aa: CASKGKGYSNQPQHF

v_gene: TRBV27
j_gene: TRBJ1-1
CDR3aa: CASRSPGTGAEAFF

v_gene: TRBV12-3/TRBV12-4
j_gene: TRBJ1-5
CDR3aa: CASRPPWGGAQPQHF

v_gene: TRBV6-1
j_gene: TRBJ2-5
CDR3aa: CASSEGNRPYQETQYF

v_gene: TRBV10-3
j_gene: TRBJ1-2
CDR3aa: CAISEPDREVTF

v_gene: TRBV5-1
j_gene: TRBJ2-7
CDR3aa: CASSLEPQRDYGEQYF

v_gene: TRBV6-2/TRBV6-3
j_gene: TRBJ1-1
CDR3aa: CASSYRRQNTEAFF

v_gene: TRBV25-1
j_gene: TRBJ2-1
CDR3aa: CASSERGEQFF

v_gene: TRBV5-1
j_gene: TRBJ2-5
CDR3aa: CASSDMTGPTKETQYF

v_gene: TRBV29-1
j_gene: TRBJ1-2
CDR3aa: CSVDRGSSLNGYTF

v_gene: TRBV6-5
j_gene: TRBJ2-3
CDR3aa: CASSYSTTPDTQYF

v_gene: TRBV11-2
j_gene: TRBJ2-3
CDR3aa: CASSYRTGTSTDTQYF

v_gene: TRBV27
j_gene: TRBJ1-1
CDR3aa: CASSFSGQDTEAFF

v_gene: TRBV19
j_gene: TRBJ2-1
CDR3aa: CASSIGGTSYNEQFF

v_gene: TRBV29-1
j_gene: TRBJ1-5
CDR3aa: CSVAQGAGQPQHF

v_gene: TRBV30
j_gene: TRBJ1-1
CDR3aa: CAWRPIRTRGWTEAFF

v_gene: TRBV29-1
j_gene: TRBJ2-7
CDR3aa: CSVEGGSDQYEQYF

v_gene: TRBV27
j_gene: TRBJ2-3
CDR3aa: CASSMRGLRTDTQYF

v_gene: TRBV2
j_gene: TRBJ1-1
CDR3aa: CASSEGSTNTEAFF

v_gene: TRBV19
j_gene: TRBJ1-1
CDR3aa: CASTWGIGNTEAFF

v_gene: TRBV27
j_gene: TRBJ2-2
CDR3aa: CASSLYAPGQAYTGELFF

v_gene: TRBV29-1
j_gene: TRBJ2-5
CDR3aa: CSVPSGETQYF

v_gene: TRBV6-5
j_gene: TRBJ2-7
CDR3aa: CASSLLKRGLDEQYF

v_gene: TRBV29-1
j_gene: TRBJ1-1
CDR3aa: CSVLQGPRGTEAFF

v_gene: TRBV7-8
j_gene: TRBJ2-7
CDR3aa: CASSIQVPSYEQYF

v_gene: TRBV6-1
j_gene: TRBJ2-7
CDR3aa: CASSEGPGTLYEQYF

v_gene: TRBV29-1
j_gene: TRBJ1-1
CDR3aa: CSVNTGPSEAFF

v_gene: TRBV15
j_gene: TRBJ2-1
CDR3aa: CATSRGREGGYNEQFF

v_gene: TRBV20-1
j_gene: TRBJ1-2
CDR3aa: CSARTGPNYGYTF

v_gene: TRBV5-5
j_gene: TRBJ1-5
CDR3aa: CASSLAPNQPQHF

v_gene: TRBV19
j_gene: TRBJ2-7
CDR3aa: CASTLSSGNSYEQYF

v_gene: TRBV29-1
j_gene: TRBJ2-7
CDR3aa: CSDLRQGTHEQYF